The rows below give T cell receptor beta chains drawn from one sample of a study of identical twins. Each CDR3 protein is one row after TCRdb ran MiXCR on the 5' RACE reads. The table lists hundreds of thousands of distinct CDR3 sequences, 8.6% of them singletons. These records were also assigned to another study, of yellow fever vaccine responses in identical twins.

Material: PBMCs. The receptors here all came from a woman under 30 in good health. The conserved cysteine and the conserved F or W are not part of the CDR3 here. The D gene is left open where the match is weak.

D: NA; V: TRBV3-1; CDR3: ASSQAGTTDTQY
D: NA; V: TRBV7-9; CDR3: ASSWTLRPAGINEQF
D: NA; V: TRBV7-9; CDR3: ASSLQSRVHYGYT
D: TRBD2; V: TRBV5-1; CDR3: ASKGGGGSYNEQF
D: NA; V: TRBV20-1; CDR3: SARGLWRGLRNTDTQY
D: TRBD2; V: TRBV11-2; CDR3: ASSPGTSGSTGELF
D: NA; V: TRBV12-3/TRBV12-4; CDR3: ASSLEVAEQF
D: TRBD1; V: TRBV6-4; CDR3: ASSDNPTGGDYNEQF
D: NA; V: TRBV2; CDR3: ASSGTATTNEKLF
D: NA; V: TRBV4-3; CDR3: ASSQEISTGELF
D: NA; V: TRBV7-8; CDR3: ASSLDTDEKLF
D: NA; V: TRBV6-2/TRBV6-3; CDR3: ASSYAAMGEQF
D: NA; V: TRBV2; CDR3: ASSERTGLYEQY
D: NA; V: TRBV20-1; CDR3: SARGGGSPLH
D: NA; V: TRBV24-1; CDR3: ATSVGGPGELF
D: TRBD2; V: TRBV6-1; CDR3: ASRRVAGVLHTDTQY
D: NA; V: TRBV28; CDR3: ASTMWGFDTGELF
D: TRBD2; V: TRBV27; CDR3: ASSTRTSGWTPYNEQF
D: NA; V: TRBV15; CDR3: ATSREELGVNEQF
D: NA; V: TRBV20-1; CDR3: SLVFTSTDTQY
D: NA; V: TRBV27; CDR3: ASSPEGTAKY
D: NA; V: TRBV2; CDR3: ASNKEPSYEQY
D: TRBD1; V: TRBV7-6; CDR3: ASSLAPGQGDPYEQY
D: NA; V: TRBV4-1; CDR3: ASSIRWGNEQF
D: NA; V: TRBV28; CDR3: ASSRQTTYEQY
D: NA; V: TRBV15; CDR3: ATSRASRNTEAF
D: NA; V: TRBV18; CDR3: ASSPFPLGSSYEQY
D: NA; V: TRBV20-1; CDR3: SARSGTAYEQY
D: NA; V: TRBV12-3/TRBV12-4; CDR3: ASRQGGGTGELF
D: NA; V: TRBV6-2/TRBV6-3; CDR3: ASRIDTGSYNEQF
D: NA; V: TRBV6-1; CDR3: ASSIRRVTEAF
D: NA; V: TRBV5-6; CDR3: ASSLVRQGSYNEQF
D: TRBD2; V: TRBV2; CDR3: ASSVRTSPQETQY
D: TRBD2; V: TRBV5-1; CDR3: ASSLTGLAGDDTGELF
D: TRBD1; V: TRBV25-1; CDR3: ASSGQGYNTEAF
D: TRBD2; V: TRBV7-2; CDR3: ASSLASAGVNTQY
D: TRBD2; V: TRBV9; CDR3: ASSTSGTRASTDTQY
D: TRBD1; V: TRBV10-3; CDR3: AISGQGSFHEQF
D: TRBD2; V: TRBV9; CDR3: ASSVRSGERLSYNEQF
D: NA; V: TRBV5-1; CDR3: ASSLLDSGANVLT
D: NA; V: TRBV7-9; CDR3: ASSPARGAVNSPLH
D: NA; V: TRBV7-9; CDR3: ASSLGETYPNTGELF
D: TRBD1; V: TRBV7-2; CDR3: ASSLSDRGRAGTGELF
D: NA; V: TRBV24-1; CDR3: ATSELTPQSSEQY
D: TRBD2; V: TRBV15; CDR3: ATRTGALAGGPNEQF
D: TRBD1; V: TRBV6-5; CDR3: ASSYSRTGAFYGYT
D: NA; V: TRBV10-1; CDR3: ASGSNTGELF
D: TRBD2; V: TRBV12-5; CDR3: ASGRSGNRDNEQF
D: NA; V: TRBV6-5; CDR3: ASSYGGLSYNEQF
D: TRBD2; V: TRBV24-1; CDR3: ATSDRRLAGSDEQF
D: NA; V: TRBV4-3; CDR3: ASSQDRWDDREGNTEAF
D: NA; V: TRBV6-2/TRBV6-3; CDR3: ASSYRGDYAREQY
D: TRBD2; V: TRBV9; CDR3: ASSVGGRAGTDTQY
D: TRBD1; V: TRBV20-1; CDR3: SARGDSRYT
D: NA; V: TRBV6-2/TRBV6-3; CDR3: ASGGFSTEAF